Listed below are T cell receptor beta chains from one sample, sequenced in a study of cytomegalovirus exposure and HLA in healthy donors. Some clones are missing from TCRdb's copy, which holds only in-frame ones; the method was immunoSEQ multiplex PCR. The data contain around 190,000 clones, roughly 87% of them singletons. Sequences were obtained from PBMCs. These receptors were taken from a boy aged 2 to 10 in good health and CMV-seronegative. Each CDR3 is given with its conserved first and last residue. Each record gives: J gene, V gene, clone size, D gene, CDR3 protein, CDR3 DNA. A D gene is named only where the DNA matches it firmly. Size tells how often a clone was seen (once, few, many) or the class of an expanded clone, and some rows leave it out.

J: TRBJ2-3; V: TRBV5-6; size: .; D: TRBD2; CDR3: CASSLSVLAGGRTDTQYF; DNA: TGTGCCAGCAGCTTGTCTGTTCTAGCGGGAGGACGCACAGATACGCAGTATTTT
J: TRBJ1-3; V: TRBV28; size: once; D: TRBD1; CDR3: CASSVLRGTGNTIYF; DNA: TGTGCCAGCAGTGTGCTCAGGGGGACTGGAAACACCATATATTTT
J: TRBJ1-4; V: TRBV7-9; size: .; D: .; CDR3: CASSVRTGATTNEKLFF; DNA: TGTGCCAGCAGCGTCCGAACTGGGGCTACAACTAATGAAAAACTGTTTTTT
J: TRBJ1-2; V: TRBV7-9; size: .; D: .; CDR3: CSSSLAGVKGYTF; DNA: TGTTCCAGCAGCTTAGCAGGGGTAAAGGGCTACACCTTC
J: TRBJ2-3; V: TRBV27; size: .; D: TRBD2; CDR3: CASSGPGLSTDTQYF; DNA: TGTGCCAGCAGTGGGCCGGGACTAAGCACAGATACGCAGTATTTT
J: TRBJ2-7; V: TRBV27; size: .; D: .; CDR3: CASSPGYTDHHFNEEQYF; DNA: TGTGCCAGCAGTCCAGGATACACTGACCACCACTTTAATGAAGAGCAGTACTTC
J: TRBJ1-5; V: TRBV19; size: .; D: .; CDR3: CASSISGVDQPQHF; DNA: TGTGCCAGTAGTATTTCCGGGGTGGATCAGCCCCAGCATTTT
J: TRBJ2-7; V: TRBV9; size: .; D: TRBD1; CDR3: CASSVGTGGREQYF; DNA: TGTGCCAGCAGCGTAGGGACAGGGGGGCGCGAGCAGTACTTC
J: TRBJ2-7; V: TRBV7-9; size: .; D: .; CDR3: CASSPPESYEQYF; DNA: TGTGCCAGCAGCCCCCCGGAGTCCTACGAGCAGTACTTC
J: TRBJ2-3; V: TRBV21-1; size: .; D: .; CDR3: CASSKEWGQGATDTQYF; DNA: .
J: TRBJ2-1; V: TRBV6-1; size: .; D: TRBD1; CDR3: CASSTRQGPEQFF; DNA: TGTGCCAGCAGTACGCGACAGGGCCCGGAGCAGTTCTTC
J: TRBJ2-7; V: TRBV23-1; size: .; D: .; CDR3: CASSQYPGVYEQYF; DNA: TGCGCCAGCAGTCAATATCCCGGGGTGTACGAGCAGTACTTC
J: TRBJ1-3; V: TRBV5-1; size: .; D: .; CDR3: CASSDGTSSGNTIYF; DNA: TGCGCCAGCAGCGACGGGACAAGCTCTGGAAACACCATATATTTT
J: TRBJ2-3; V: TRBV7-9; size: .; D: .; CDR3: CASSPLYSDTQYF; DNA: TGTGCCAGCAGCCCACTGTATTCAGATACGCAGTATTTT
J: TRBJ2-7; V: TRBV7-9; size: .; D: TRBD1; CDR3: CASSLGQGIYEQYF; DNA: TGTGCCAGCAGCTTGGGACAGGGGATCTACGAGCAGTACTTC